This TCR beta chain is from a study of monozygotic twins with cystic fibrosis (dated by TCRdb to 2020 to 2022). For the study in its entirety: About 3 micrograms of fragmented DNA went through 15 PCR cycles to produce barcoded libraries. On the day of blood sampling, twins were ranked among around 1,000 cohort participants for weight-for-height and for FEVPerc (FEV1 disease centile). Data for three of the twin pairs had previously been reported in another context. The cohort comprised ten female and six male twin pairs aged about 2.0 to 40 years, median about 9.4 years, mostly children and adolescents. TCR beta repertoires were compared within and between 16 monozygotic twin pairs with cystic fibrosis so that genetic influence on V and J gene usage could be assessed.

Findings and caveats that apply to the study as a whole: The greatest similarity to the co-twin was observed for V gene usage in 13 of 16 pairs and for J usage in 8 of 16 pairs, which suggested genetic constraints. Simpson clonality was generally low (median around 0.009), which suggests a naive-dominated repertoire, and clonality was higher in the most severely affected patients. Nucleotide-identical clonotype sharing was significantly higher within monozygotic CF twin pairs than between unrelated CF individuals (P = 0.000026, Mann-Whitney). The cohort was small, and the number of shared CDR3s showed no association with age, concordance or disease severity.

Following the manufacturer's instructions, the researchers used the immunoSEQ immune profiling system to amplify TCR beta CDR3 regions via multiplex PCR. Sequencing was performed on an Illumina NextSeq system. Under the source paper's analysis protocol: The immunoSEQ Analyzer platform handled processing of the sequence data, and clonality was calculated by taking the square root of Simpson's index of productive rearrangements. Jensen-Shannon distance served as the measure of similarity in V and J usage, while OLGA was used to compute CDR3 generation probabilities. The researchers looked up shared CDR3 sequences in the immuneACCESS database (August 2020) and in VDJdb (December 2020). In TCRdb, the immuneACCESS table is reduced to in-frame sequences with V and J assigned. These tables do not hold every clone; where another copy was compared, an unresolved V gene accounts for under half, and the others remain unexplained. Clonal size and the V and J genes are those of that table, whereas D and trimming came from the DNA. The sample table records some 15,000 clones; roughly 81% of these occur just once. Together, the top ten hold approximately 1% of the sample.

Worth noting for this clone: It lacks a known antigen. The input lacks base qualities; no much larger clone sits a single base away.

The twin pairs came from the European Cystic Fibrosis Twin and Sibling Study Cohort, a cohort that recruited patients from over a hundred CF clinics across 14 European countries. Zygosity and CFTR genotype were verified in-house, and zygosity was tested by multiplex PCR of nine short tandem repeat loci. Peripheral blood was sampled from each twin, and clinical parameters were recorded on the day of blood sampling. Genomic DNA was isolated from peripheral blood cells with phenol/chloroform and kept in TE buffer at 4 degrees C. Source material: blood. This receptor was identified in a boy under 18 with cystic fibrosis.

The CDR3 corresponds to CASSEQTGGTEAFF. Here is the DNA: TGTGCCAGCAGTGAACAAACAGGGGGTACTGAAGCTTTCTTT. The chain is made from TRBV6-1 and TRBJ1-1; 8 central bases correspond to TRBD1. Based on the germline V gene, the CDR1 and CDR2 sequences are MNHNS and SASEGT. From cysteine to phenylalanine, the CDR3 is 14 amino acids long. Only CDR3 DNA remains: 42 bases, in frame from the first base. Germline trimming amounts to 2 bases on V and 5 bases on J, with 4 as the count of junction bases outside the gene matches.